This T cell receptor (beta chain) was obtained from a study of cytotoxic CD8 clonotypes in ibrutinib-treated CLL. Study details: Partial response occurred in 24 patients and complete response in 2; at median around 70 months, approximately 14 remained remitted and roughly twelve progressed.

Study observations and caveats: Treatment saw public clonotypes, which were uncommon, either contract or stay stable. Researchers report that baseline clonality outpaced age-matched healthy donors and tracked circulating CD8+ T-cell counts. Different sampling times were used for sustained-remission and progressing patients.

This table comes from immunoSEQ multiplex PCR, and its TCRdb copy is limited to in-frame clones, with some not included. The sample consists of 35,000 to 45,000 clones, about two thirds of them appearing once. With regard to this clone: Its specificity is not known.

Trimming pared 4 bases from V and 4 bases from J, leaving 5 bases between. The CDR3 covers 11 residues. Germline V gene sequence: CDR1 SEHNR, CDR2 FQNEAQ (reference sequence). The genes are TRBV7-9 and TRBJ2-7; D is undetermined. The clonotype originates from a human donor with chronic lymphocytic leukemia. The sample in question was PBMCs, obtained at disease progression, from a patient treated with ibrutinib. The CDR3 region is CASSYQYEQYF. The CDR3 DNA reads as TGTGCCAGCAGCTACCAATACGAGCAGTACTTC.